The 20 T cell receptor beta chains given below trace back to one sample, sequenced in a study of shared clonotypes between healthy human individuals. The table came from immunoSEQ multiplex PCR; TCRdb's copy has only in-frame clones and leaves some out. The sample has 400,000 to 600,000 clones; roughly 80% are singletons. Sequencing was performed on PBMCs. Receptors originate from a woman in her forties in good health. Some clones in this sample may be carry-over from other donors' samples.

V gene TRBV11-3 combines with J gene TRBJ2-7; no reliable D call. Germline CDR1 reads SGHNT; CDR2 reads YENEEA. This CDR3 region has 13 residues. V was trimmed by 1 base and J by 3 bases, leaving 7 bases between them. CDR3 coding DNA: TGTGCCAGCAGCTTAGGTGGGGTCTACGAGCAGTACTTC. This encodes CASSLGGVYEQYF.

The rearrangement links TRBV5-6 to TRBJ2-1, with D possibly being TRBD2 (5 bases). CDR3 length: 12 residues. The V and J ends lost 0 bases and 7 bases respectively, with 5 bases between them. Looked up from germline, CDR1 is SGHDT and CDR2 is YYEEEE. The CDR3 loop is CASSLERNEQFF. The CDR3 nucleotides are TGTGCCAGCAGCTTGGAGCGGAATGAGCAGTTCTTC.

This chain uses TRBV7-8 with TRBJ1-4; D not certain. The V and J ends lost 5 bases and 0 bases respectively, with 13 bases between them. The V gene's germline CDR1 is SGHVS and CDR2 FQNEAQ. The CDR3 is 16 amino acids. In DNA, the CDR3 is TGTGCCAGCAGCCTAAAGCACCGAGCAACTAATGAAAAACTGTTTTTT. Translating it yields CASSLKHRATNEKLFF. The whole variable domain, remainder taken from reference TRBV7-8 and TRBJ1-4, is GAGVSQSPRYKVAKRGQDVALRCDPISGHVSLFWYQQALGQGPEFLTYFQNEAQLDKSGLPSDRFFAERPEGSVSTLKIQRTQQEDSAVYLCASSLKHRATNEKLFFGSGTQLSVL.

This sequence joins TRBV7-9 and TRBJ2-7; D is undetermined. The germline V gene has CDR1 SEHNR and CDR2 FQNEAQ (reference sequence). The CDR3 loop spans 13 amino acids. Trimming left V 1 base short and J 3 bases short, with 7 bases between. Here the CDR3 DNA reads TGTGCCAGCAGCTTAGGTCCCAGCTACGAGCAGTACTTC. As protein: CASSLGPSYEQYF.

This clone was observed once. The chain links TRBV29-1 to TRBJ2-7, with D perhaps matching TRBD1 (7 bases). Germline V gives CDR1 SQVTM, CDR2 ANQGSEA. The CDR3 totals 14 residues. V was pared by 4 bases and J by 3 bases, with 16 bases between. Here the CDR3 DNA reads TGCAGCGTTGGGAGGGGGCAACAAGGCTACGAGCAGTACTTC. As protein: CSVGRGQQGYEQYF.

On this clone itself: Other nucleotide sequences in the sample specify the same CDR3. This sequence joins TRBV30 and TRBJ2-2; 7 bases agree with TRBD2. CDR1 and CDR2 (germline): GTSNPN, SVGIG (reference sequence). With V trimmed by 3 bases and J by 4 bases, 2 bases remained unmatched. This CDR3 is 13 amino acids long. The CDR3 bases are TGTGCCTGGAGCCCGGGGGGCACCGGGGAGCTGTTTTTT. Encoded protein: CAWSPGGTGELFF.

V and J are TRBV7-3 and TRBJ1-1; weak D call: TRBD1 (6 bases). Per the germline V gene, CDR1 is SGHTA and CDR2 is FQGTGA. This CDR3 comprises 14 residues. V dropped 4 bases and J dropped 0 bases, with 9 bases sitting between them. CDR3 region: CASSSDSLNTEAFF. The CDR3 DNA is TGTGCCAGCAGCTCGGACAGTCTGAACACTGAAGCTTTCTTT.

The chain combines TRBV29-1 with TRBJ2-2; 8 bases are a match to TRBD2. With V trimmed by 3 bases and J by 4 bases, 7 bases remained unmatched. This CDR3 is 15 amino acids long. CDR1 and CDR2 (germline): SQVTM, ANQGSEA. CDR3 loop: CSVELGTSGTGELFF. CDR3 DNA: TGCAGCGTTGAGCTTGGGACTAGTGGCACCGGGGAGCTGTTTTTT.

This clone has at least ten counts. The V gene is TRBV6-4, the J gene TRBJ2-2; D possibly corresponds to TRBD2 (5 bases). This CDR3 is 15 amino acids long. V lost 0 bases to trimming and J lost 5 bases, with 10 bases between them. Germline-derived CDR1 and CDR2 are MRHNA and SNTAGT. CDR3 residues: CASSDSIRETGELFF. The CDR3 DNA is TGTGCCAGCAGTGACTCGATACGGGAAACCGGGGAGCTGTTTTTT.

This clone has a count of ten or more. The V call is TRBV12-5, the J call TRBJ2-2; the match to TRBD1 covers 8 bases. This CDR3 has 16 amino acids. The junction had 2 bases not matched to a gene; V was cut back by 1 base and J by 1 base. CDR1 and CDR2 from the germline V gene are LGHNT and FRNRAP. This CDR3 is CASGLGTGKNTGELFF. The CDR3 nucleotides read TGTGCTAGTGGTTTGGGGACAGGGAAGAACACCGGGGAGCTGTTTTTT.

This clone was seen only a few times. The chain recombines TRBV9 with TRBJ1-2, with D possibly TRBD1 on 5 matching bases. Germline CDR1 SGDLS, CDR2 YYNGEE. This CDR3 is 13 amino acids long. Trimming cost V 4 bases and J 8 bases, with 15 bases left between them. This CDR3 reads CASSPLGGIGYTF. The CDR3 nucleotides are TGTGCCAGCAGCCCCCTGGGGGGGATCGGCTACACCTTC. Looking up the rest from reference TRBV9 and TRBJ1-2 gives the full variable domain: DSGVTQTPKHLITATGQRVTLRCSPRSGDLSVYWYQQSLDQGLQFLIQYYNGEERAKGNILERFSAQQFPDLHSELNLSSLELGDSALYFCASSPLGGIGYTFGSGTRLTVV.

The chain employs TRBV29-1 and TRBJ2-1, with D unresolved. Germline CDR1 reads SQVTM; CDR2 reads ANQGSEA. CDR3 length equals 12 residues. V lost 7 bases to trimming and J lost 6 bases, with 13 bases between them. The CDR3 coding sequence is TGCAGCGCCGGTCCGGGTACCAATGAGCAGTTCTTC. Its translation is CSAGPGTNEQFF.

J is TRBJ2-3 and V is TRBV6-4, with TRBD2 as a possible D gene (7 bases). This CDR3 contains 15 residues. V lost 4 bases, J lost 1 base, and 12 bases lay in between. In germline, CDR1 is MRHNA, CDR2 SNTAGT. This chain's CDR3 is CASSVLGGRTDTQYF. The CDR3 coding sequence is TGTGCCAGCAGTGTACTCGGGGGGCGCACAGATACGCAGTATTTT.

The V and J genes are TRBV5-1 and TRBJ2-1; TRBD1 aligns across 8 bases. This CDR3 comprises 13 residues. The V gene's germline CDR1 is SGHRS and CDR2 YFSETQ. V lost 9 bases to trimming and J lost 5 bases; unmatched junction nucleotides: 7. DNA of the CDR3: TGCGCCACCCGGACAGGGCCGGACAATGAGCAGTTCTTC. This encodes CATRTGPDNEQFF.

Note on this clone: This CDR3 is also generated by other DNA sequences in the sample. The chain couples TRBV18 to TRBJ1-1; 9 bases align to TRBD1. V lost 1 base, J lost 0 bases, and 0 bases stayed unmatched. Germline CDR1 is KGHSH and CDR2 is LQKENI. The CDR3 covers 15 residues. CDR3 sequence (DNA): TGTGCCAGCTCACCACGGACAGGGGTGAACACTGAAGCTTTCTTT. This gives the protein CASSPRTGVNTEAFF. The full variable domain, in which reference TRBV18 and TRBJ1-1 provide the parts outside the CDR3, is NAGVMQNPRHLVRRRGQEARLRCSPMKGHSHVYWYRQLPEEGLKFMVYLQKENIIDESGMPKERFSAEFPKEGPSILRIQQVVRGDSAAYFCASSPRTGVNTEAFFGQGTRLTVV.

The rearrangement uses TRBV7-9 and TRBJ2-5; a weak D match, TRBD2 (5 bases). Germline V gene data show CDR1 as SEHNR and CDR2 as FQNEAQ (reference sequence). The CDR3 totals 14 residues. Trimming removed 4 bases at V and 5 bases at J, with 14 bases between. Written as DNA, the CDR3 is TGTGCCAGCAGCTCCCGGACTGGAACCGAGACCCAGTACTTC. This codes for CASSSRTGTETQYF.

This clone is a singleton in its sample. The V call is TRBV28, the J call TRBJ2-7, with 10 bases matching TRBD1. V lost 5 bases and J lost 5; bases outside the gene matches: 9. The CDR3 is 15 residues long. From germline, CDR1 is MDHEN and CDR2 SYDVKM. Here the CDR3 reads CASSHSGTGVHEQYF. CDR3 bases: TGTGCCAGCAGTCACTCCGGGACAGGGGTCCACGAGCAGTACTTC.

This clone was observed once. The chain links TRBV5-4 to TRBJ2-7; 10 bases line up with TRBD1. CDR3 length: 14 residues. CDR1 is SGHNT and CDR2 is YYREEE in the germline V gene (reference sequence). The trim removed 4 bases at V and 7 bases at J, leaving 8 bases unmatched. CDR3 in DNA: TGTGCCAGCAGCCTATCGACAGGGGGCGAAGAGCAGTACTTC. Translation: CASSLSTGGEEQYF.

This clone turned up a few times. The rearrangement links TRBV6-6 to TRBJ1-1; TRBD1 matches 9 bases. Germline V gene data show CDR1 as MNHNY and CDR2 as SVGAGI (reference sequence). V trimming: 2 bases; J trimming: 5 bases; junction bases outside the gene matches: 3. The CDR3 contains 14 residues. CDR3 loop: CASSYGDRETEAFF. CDR3 bases: TGTGCCAGCAGTTACGGGGACAGGGAGACTGAAGCTTTCTTT.

This chain links TRBV14 with TRBJ1-3; no clear D. Per the germline V gene, CDR1 is SGHDN and CDR2 is FVKESK. Trimming pared 4 bases from V and 4 bases from J, leaving 8 bases between. The CDR3 is 13 amino acids. The CDR3 coding sequence is TGTGCCAGCAGCCCCTGGGCCGGAAACACCATATATTTT. Its translation is CASSPWAGNTIYF.